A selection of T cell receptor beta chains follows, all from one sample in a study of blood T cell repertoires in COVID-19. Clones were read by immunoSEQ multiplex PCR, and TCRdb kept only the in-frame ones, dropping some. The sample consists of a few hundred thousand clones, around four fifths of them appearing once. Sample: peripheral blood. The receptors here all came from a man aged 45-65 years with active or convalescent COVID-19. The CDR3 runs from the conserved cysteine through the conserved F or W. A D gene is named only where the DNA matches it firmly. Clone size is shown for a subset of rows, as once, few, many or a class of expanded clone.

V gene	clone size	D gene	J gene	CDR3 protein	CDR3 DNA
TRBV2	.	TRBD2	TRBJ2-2	CASKRLAGSNTGELFF	TGTGCCAGCAAGAGACTAGCGGGTTCGAACACCGGGGAGCTGTTTTTT
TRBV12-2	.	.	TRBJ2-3	CASRLALRLAGGTTDTQYF	TGTGCAAGTCGCTTAGCCCTACGTTTAGCGGGAGGAACCACAGATACGCAGTATTTT
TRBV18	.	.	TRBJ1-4	CASSPLAAGGNEKLFF	TGTGCCAGCTCGCCCCTGGCAGCGGGAGGTAATGAAAAACTGTTTTTT
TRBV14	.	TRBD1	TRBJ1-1	CASSRDRALVAFF	TGTGCCAGCAGTCGGGACAGGGCGTTGGTAGCTTTCTTT
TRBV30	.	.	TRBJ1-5	CAWRGLGENQPQHF	TGTGCCTGGAGGGGACTAGGAGAAAATCAGCCCCAGCATTTT
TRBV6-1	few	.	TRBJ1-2	CASSEGKGMRFHPTF	TGTGCCAGCAGTGAAGGAAAGGGGATGCGTTTTCACCCCACCTTC
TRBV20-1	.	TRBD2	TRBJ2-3	CSASWLADTDTQYF	TGCAGTGCTAGTTGGCTAGCGGACACAGATACGCAGTATTTT
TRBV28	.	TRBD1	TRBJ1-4	CASSTGGATNEKLFF	TGTGCCAGCAGTACAGGGGGAGCAACTAATGAAAAACTGTTTTTT
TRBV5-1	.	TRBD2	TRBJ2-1	CASSFGLAGANEQFF	TGCGCCAGCAGCTTCGGACTAGCGGGGGCCAATGAGCAGTTCTTC
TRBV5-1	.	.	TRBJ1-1	CASSLGHANTEAFF	TGCGCCAGCAGCTTGGGACACGCCAACACTGAAGCTTTCTTT
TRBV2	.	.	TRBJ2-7	CASLSGTGQDEQYF	TGTGCCAGCCTCAGCGGGACAGGACAAGACGAGCAGTACTTC
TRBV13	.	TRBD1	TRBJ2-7	CASSSGTGPEQYF	TGTGCCAGCAGTTCCGGGACAGGACCCGAGCAGTACTTC
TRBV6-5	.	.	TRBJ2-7	CASTGGRGIGQYF	TGTGCCAGCACCGGGGGGCGCGGTATCGGGCAGTACTTC
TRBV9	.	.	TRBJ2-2	CASSVGRANTGELFF	TGTGCCAGCAGCGTAGGTCGGGCGAACACCGGGGAGCTGTTTTTT
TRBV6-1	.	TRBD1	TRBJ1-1	CASSFQGAEAFF	TGTGCCAGCAGTTTCCAGGGGGCTGAAGCTTTCTTT
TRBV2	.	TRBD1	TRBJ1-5	CASSAISDRGGQPQHF	TGTGCCAGCAGCGCAATCTCGGACAGGGGAGGGCAGCCCCAGCATTTT
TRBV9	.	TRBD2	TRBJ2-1	CASSPLAGPAVNEQFF	TGTGCCAGCAGCCCTTTAGCGGGACCCGCCGTCAATGAGCAGTTCTTC
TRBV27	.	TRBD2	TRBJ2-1	CASSSGLAGSSYNEQFF	TGTGCCAGCAGTTCCGGACTAGCGGGGAGCTCCTACAATGAGCAGTTCTTC
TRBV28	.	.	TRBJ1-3	CASSLLGEGAGNTIYF	TGTGCCAGCAGTTTACTCGGTGAGGGAGCCGGAAACACCATATATTTT
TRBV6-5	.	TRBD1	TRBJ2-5	CASARSTGGETQYF	TGTGCCAGCGCGCGTTCGACAGGGGGAGAGACCCAGTACTTC
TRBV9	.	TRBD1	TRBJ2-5	CASSPDRDETQYF	TGTGCCAGCAGCCCAGACAGGGATGAGACCCAGTACTTC
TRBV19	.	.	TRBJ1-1	CASSIPPAGNTEAFF	TGTGCCAGTAGTATCCCCCCGGCGGGGAACACTGAAGCTTTCTTT
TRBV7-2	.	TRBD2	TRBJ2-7	CASSLRAGLSSYEQYF	TGTGCCAGCAGCCTAAGAGCGGGGTTATCCTCCTACGAGCAGTACTTC
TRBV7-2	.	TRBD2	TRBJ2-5	CASRISSGGPQETQYF	TGTGCCAGCAGGATAAGTAGCGGGGGGCCCCAAGAGACCCAGTACTTC
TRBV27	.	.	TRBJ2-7	CASSFGRGRYEQYF	TGTGCCAGCAGTTTTGGCAGGGGTAGATACGAGCAGTACTTC
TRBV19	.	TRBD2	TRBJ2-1	CASTVLAGRYNEQFF	TGTGCCAGCACCGTTCTAGCGGGAAGATACAATGAGCAGTTCTTC
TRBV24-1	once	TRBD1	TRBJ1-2	CATSDWDRGDGYTF	TGTGCCACCAGTGATTGGGACAGGGGCGACGGCTACACCTTC
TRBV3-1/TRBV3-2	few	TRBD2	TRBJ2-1	CASSQGASGGHNEQFF	TGTGCCAGCAGCCAAGGGGCTAGCGGGGGTCACAATGAGCAGTTCTTC
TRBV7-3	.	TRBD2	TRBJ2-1	CASSPSGTPYNEQFF	TGTGCCAGCAGCCCCAGCGGGACTCCTTACAATGAGCAGTTCTTC
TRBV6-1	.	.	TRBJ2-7	CASSEYGAGPSGEQYF	TGTGCCAGCAGTGAATATGGGGCTGGCCCTTCAGGTGAGCAGTACTTC
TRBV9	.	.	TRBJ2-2	CASSEPRGVANTGELFF	TGTGCCAGCAGCGAACCTCGCGGGGTTGCTAACACCGGGGAGCTGTTTTTT
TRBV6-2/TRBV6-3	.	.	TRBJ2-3	CASSYGITDTQYF	TGTGCCAGCAGTTACGGCATCACAGATACGCAGTATTTT
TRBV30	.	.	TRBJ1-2	CAWSAGLGRGYTF	TGTGCCTGGAGTGCGGGACTCGGTCGTGGCTACACCTTC
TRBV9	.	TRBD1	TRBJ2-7	CASSRSTGTGSSYEQYF	TGTGCCAGCAGCCGCTCTACCGGGACAGGGAGCTCCTACGAGCAGTACTTC
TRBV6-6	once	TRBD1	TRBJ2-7	CASSYSNLGQSYEQYF	TGTGCCAGCAGTTACTCGAATTTGGGACAGTCCTACGAGCAGTACTTC
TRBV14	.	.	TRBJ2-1	CASSQPRGAPNEQFF	TGTGCCAGCAGCCAACCCAGGGGGGCCCCGAATGAGCAGTTCTTC
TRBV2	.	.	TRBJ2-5	CASSPRGGVGETQYF	TGTGCCAGCAGCCCGAGGGGGGGGGTCGGCGAGACCCAGTACTTC
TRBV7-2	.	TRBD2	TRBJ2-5	CASSLGLAGRGTQYF	TGTGCCAGCAGCTTAGGACTAGCGGGGCGCGGGACCCAGTACTTC
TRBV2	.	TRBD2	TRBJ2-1	CASILAASYNEQFF	TGTGCCAGTATACTAGCGGCCTCCTACAATGAGCAGTTCTTC
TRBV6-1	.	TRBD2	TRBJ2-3	CASSDAGGYTDTQYF	TGTGCCAGCAGTGATGCGGGGGGGTACACAGATACGCAGTATTTT
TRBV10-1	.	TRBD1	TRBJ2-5	CASSERTGGEETQYF	TGCGCCAGCAGTGAGCGGACAGGGGGCGAGGAGACCCAGTACTTC
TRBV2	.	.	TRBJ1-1	CASSPHGVNTEAFF	TGTGCCAGCAGTCCCCACGGGGTGAACACTGAAGCTTTCTTT
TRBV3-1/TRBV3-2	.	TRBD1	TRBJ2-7	CASSPIDRVWRYEQYF	TGTGCCAGCAGCCCGATAGACAGGGTTTGGCGATACGAGCAGTACTTC
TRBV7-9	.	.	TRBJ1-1	CASSVDGQNTEAFF	TGTGCCAGCAGCGTAGACGGACAGAACACTGAAGCTTTCTTT
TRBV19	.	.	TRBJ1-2	CASCLQGRDGYTF	TGTGCCAGTTGCCTCCAGGGTCGGGATGGCTACACCTTC
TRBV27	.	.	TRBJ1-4	CASSRSGSVGEKLFF	TGTGCCAGCAGTCGCTCCGGGTCGGTCGGAGAAAAACTGTTTTTT
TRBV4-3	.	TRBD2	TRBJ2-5	CASSRQAGGWVQETQYF	TGCGCCAGCAGCCGTCAAGCGGGGGGGTGGGTCCAAGAGACCCAGTACTTC
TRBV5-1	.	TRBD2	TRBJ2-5	CASSGTSGRALSETQYF	TGCGCCAGCAGCGGTACTAGCGGGAGGGCCTTGAGTGAGACCCAGTACTTC
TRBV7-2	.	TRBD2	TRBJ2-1	CASSFSGAGRNEQFF	TGTGCCAGCAGCTTTAGCGGGGCCGGGCGGAATGAGCAGTTCTTC
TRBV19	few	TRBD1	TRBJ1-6	CASSTRQGGYNSPLHF	TGTGCCAGTAGTACCCGACAGGGTGGATATAATTCACCCCTCCACTTT
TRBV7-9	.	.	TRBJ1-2	CASSLLGGINGYTF	TGTGCCAGCAGCTTATTGGGGGGAATTAATGGCTACACCTTC
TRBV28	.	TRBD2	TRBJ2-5	CASSSGLAAGETQYF	TGTGCCAGCAGTTCGGGACTAGCGGCGGGGGAGACCCAGTACTTC
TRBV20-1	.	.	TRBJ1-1	CSALLTGQAFF	TGCAGTGCTCTTCTGACAGGACAAGCTTTCTTT
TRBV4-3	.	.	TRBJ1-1	CASSQLTVTEAFF	TGCGCCAGCAGCCAGCTGACAGTGACTGAAGCTTTCTTT
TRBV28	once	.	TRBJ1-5	CASSSTGTPGMWNQPQHF	TGTGCCAGCAGTTCAACCGGGACTCCTGGAATGTGGAATCAGCCCCAGCATTTT
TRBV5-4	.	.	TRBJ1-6	CASSVRDGNSPLHF	TGTGCCAGCAGCGTGCGGGACGGGAATTCACCCCTCCACTTT
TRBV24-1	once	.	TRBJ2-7	CATSDGYRGEQYF	TGTGCCACCAGTGATGGCTACCGAGGCGAGCAGTACTTC